What follows are 25 T cell receptor beta chains derived from one specimen sequenced in a study of cytomegalovirus exposure and HLA in healthy donors. It was with 60 Vbeta and 13 Jbeta primers that the PCR ran. Assay used: immunoSEQ multiplex PCR; TCRdb lists only in-frame clones, some missing. This table holds about 130,000 clones, roughly 83% found once. The source material was PBMCs. The receptor source for this set is a man in his forties in good health and CMV-seronegative.

The chain recombines TRBV4-1 with TRBJ2-3; 9 bases fit TRBD1. V shed 4 bases and J 3 bases; nucleotides not matched to a gene: 8. The CDR3 runs 16 residues. Per the germline V gene, CDR1 is MGHRA and CDR2 is YSYEKL. The CDR3: CASSPLTGGRTDTQYF. The CDR3 region has the DNA TGCGCCAGCAGCCCTTTGACAGGGGGGAGGACAGATACGCAGTATTTT.

This clone was picked up a small number of times. The V and J genes are TRBV28 and TRBJ2-7; 7 nucleotides align to TRBD1. The J segment lost 3 bases and the V segment lost 7 bases, leaving 6 bases of the junction unmatched. Germline V lookup: CDR1 MDHEN, CDR2 SYDVKM. The CDR3 spans 13 residues. CDR3 bases: TGTGCCAGCAAAGACAGGGCTCACTACGAGCAGTACTTC. Translating gives CASKDRAHYEQYF.

This clone has a single count. The chain carries TRBV27 and TRBJ1-1; tentative D call: TRBD1 (6 bases). Germline loops: CDR1 MNHEY, CDR2 SMNVEV (reference sequence). V was pared by 4 bases and J by 0 bases, with 9 bases between. The CDR3 is 14 amino acids. CDR3 loop: CASSSRTVNTEAFF. The CDR3 DNA is TGTGCCAGCAGTTCCCGGACAGTGAACACTGAAGCTTTCTTT.

This chain uses TRBV7-8 with TRBJ2-7; a possible D gene is TRBD1 (6 bases). This CDR3 spans 16 amino acids. Per germline, CDR1 SGHVS and CDR2 FQNEAQ. The germline V and J ends were trimmed by 1 base and 0 bases, with 13 bases remaining between them. This CDR3 reads CASSLVGTSNSYEQYF. In nucleotides, the CDR3 is TGTGCCAGCAGCTTAGTGGGGACATCAAACTCCTACGAGCAGTACTTC.

In its sample, this clone was seen a few times. The chain links TRBV7-3 to TRBJ2-3; D possibly corresponds to TRBD1 (5 bases). Germline CDR1 and CDR2: SGHTA and FQGTGA. The germline V and J ends were trimmed by 3 bases and 2 bases, with 12 bases remaining between them. The CDR3 is 15 residues long. The CDR3 sequence is CASSLDETVTDTQYF. The CDR3 coding sequence is TGTGCCAGCAGCTTGGATGAGACAGTCACAGATACGCAGTATTTT.

The chain carries TRBV5-6 and TRBJ2-7; 11 nucleotides match TRBD1. The CDR3 is 15 amino acids. From germline, CDR1 is SGHDT and CDR2 YYEEEE. V gave up 1 base and J gave up 7 bases; unmatched junction bases: 7. The CDR3 coding sequence is TGTGCCAGCAGCTTGCTCGGACAGGGGGCGAATGAGCAGTACTTC. Translating gives CASSLLGQGANEQYF. The variable domain in full, completed from reference TRBV5-6 and TRBJ2-7, reads DAGVTQSPTHLIKTRGQQVTLRCSPKSGHDTVSWYQQALGQGPQFIFQYYEEEERQRGNFPDRFSGHQFPNYSSELNVNALLLGDSALYLCASSLLGQGANEQYFGPGTRLTVT.

This chain links TRBV5-6 with TRBJ1-2, with a weak D call TRBD1 (6 bases). Germline V gene data show CDR1 as SGHDT and CDR2 as YYEEEE. The CDR3 has 13 residues. Between the trimmed V and J ends, which lost 4 bases and 4 bases, there was a span of 11 bases. This CDR3 reads CASSRGAGYGYTF. CDR3 DNA: TGTGCCAGCAGCCGGGGGGCAGGCTATGGCTACACCTTC.

As DNA, the CDR3 is TGTGCCAGCAGTGAATTCGGGGGGAATCCCTACGAGCAGTACTTC. It specifies CASSEFGGNPYEQYF. The chain employs TRBV25-1 and TRBJ2-7; 7 nucleotides match TRBD2. There are 15 residues in the CDR3. V shed 1 base and J 2 bases; nucleotides not matched to a gene: 5. Germline loops: CDR1 MGHDK, CDR2 SYGVNS.

This clone was detected only a few times. This chain uses TRBV28 with TRBJ1-4; maybe TRBD1 (5 bases). The CDR3 consists of 13 residues. Germline V CDR1 and CDR2: MDHEN, SYDVKM. Trimming stripped 6 bases from V and 4 bases from J, with 9 bases between. This chain's CDR3 is CASSWGGNEKLFF. CDR3 coding DNA: TGTGCCAGCAGCTGGGGGGGTAATGAAAAACTGTTTTTT.

The V and J genes are TRBV13 and TRBJ1-1; TRBD1 agrees at 7 bases. The junction had 6 bases not matched to a gene; V was cut back by 5 bases and J by 6 bases. Germline loops: CDR1 PRHDT, CDR2 FYEKMQ (reference sequence). The CDR3 contains 13 residues. In DNA, the CDR3 is TGTGCCAGCAGCCCCGACAGGGTCTCTGAAGCTTTCTTT. Protein product: CASSPDRVSEAFF.

The V call is TRBV5-1, the J call TRBJ2-1; D may be TRBD2 (5 bases). The CDR3 extends over 12 amino acids. Germline V CDR1 and CDR2: SGHRS, YFSETQ. V lost 1 base and J 6 bases, leaving 5 bases between the germline ends. The CDR3 sequence: CASSLTSNEQFF. The CDR3 DNA reads as TGCGCCAGCAGCTTGACTAGCAATGAGCAGTTCTTC.

As for this clone: At one end, the junction sequence differs from germline, possibly due to a read error. The chain uses TRBV19 and TRBJ1-6; the D gene is possibly TRBD1 (5 bases). Germline V gene data show CDR1 as LNHDA and CDR2 as SQIVND (reference sequence). This CDR3 is built from 14 residues. The CDR3 sequence: CASSMGQGDSPPHF. The CDR3 DNA sequence: TGTGCCAGTAGTATGGGGCAGGGCGATTCACCCCCCCACTTT.

This chain uses TRBV2 with TRBJ2-2, with D maybe TRBD1 (5 bases). The CDR3 loop spans 15 amino acids. Trimming shortened V by 2 bases and J by 7 bases, and 14 bases separated the two germline ends. Germline CDR1 and CDR2: SNHLY and FYNNEI. For the CDR3, the DNA is TGTGCCAGCAGTGAAAGGGTGGGGCCGGGCGGGGAGCTGTTTTTT. Translating it yields CASSERVGPGGELFF.

The sample holds a few counts of this clone. The chain combines TRBV7-2 with TRBJ2-6; weak D call: TRBD2 (5 bases). The V gene lost 1 base and the J gene lost 4 bases, with 11 bases spanning the gap. The length of the CDR3 is 16 residues. Germline CDR1 SGHTA, CDR2 FQGNSA. CDR3 bases: TGTGCCAGCAGCTTAGAGGGAGCTCCGGGGGCCAACGTCCTGACTTTC. Translated: CASSLEGAPGANVLTF.

V is TRBV28 and J is TRBJ2-7; TRBD1 might be the D (5 bases). The CDR3 loop spans 12 amino acids. Trimming cost V 5 bases and J 5 bases, with 10 bases left between them. The germline gives CDR1 MDHEN, CDR2 SYDVKM. CDR3 bases: TGTGCCAGCAGTAAGGGGCCGGACGAGCAGTACTTC. Amino acid sequence: CASSKGPDEQYF.

The chain joins TRBV7-3 to TRBJ2-7; D might be TRBD1 (6 bases). Germline lookup yields CDR1 SGHTA and CDR2 FQGTGA. Deletions cut 0 bases from V and 0 bases from J, with 6 bases between. The CDR3 spans 14 residues. Here the CDR3 DNA reads TGTGCCAGCAGCTTAACAGGGGGCTCCTACGAGCAGTACTTC. It codes for CASSLTGGSYEQYF.

This clone was counted a few times. V is TRBV28 and J is TRBJ1-6, with D possibly being TRBD1 (5 bases). Trimming removed 6 bases from V and 9 bases from J, with 15 bases in between. The CDR3 covers 14 residues. In germline, CDR1 is MDHEN, CDR2 SYDVKM. This chain's CDR3 is CASSPQGPFSPLHF. In DNA, the CDR3 is TGTGCCAGCAGCCCCCAGGGCCCTTTTTCACCCCTCCACTTT.

This clone was seen only once. This chain uses TRBV6-1 with TRBJ1-4; 8 positions agree with TRBD1. The V gene end was trimmed by 6 bases and the J gene end by 7 bases; junction bases not matched to a gene: 7. Germline values: CDR1 MNHNS, CDR2 SASEGT. The CDR3 extends over 14 amino acids. For the CDR3, the DNA is TGTGCCAGCAGCCCAGGGGGCTGGGGTGAAAAACTGTTTTTT. This encodes CASSPGGWGEKLFF.

The chain is built from TRBV6-1 and TRBJ2-1, with D tentatively TRBD1 (6 bases). The germline V and J ends were trimmed by 3 bases and 2 bases, with 8 bases remaining between them. The CDR3 has 14 amino acids. CDR1 and CDR2 from the germline V gene are MNHNS and SASEGT. CDR3 bases: TGTGCCAGCAGTGACAGGGGCGCCTACAATGAGCAGTTCTTC. Amino acid sequence: CASSDRGAYNEQFF.

The V and J genes are TRBV6-6 and TRBJ2-1, with 9 bases identical to TRBD1. The germline gives CDR1 MNHNY, CDR2 SVGAGI (reference sequence). The CDR3 has 13 amino acids. V shed 5 bases and J 13 bases; nucleotides not matched to a gene: 9. DNA of the CDR3: TGTGCCAGCAGTCTACCTGGGGGACAGGGACAGTTCTTC. Residues: CASSLPGGQGQFF.

The chain couples TRBV6-5 to TRBJ2-7; 9 nucleotides align to TRBD1. CDR1 and CDR2 (germline): MNHEY, SVGAGI. The CDR3 runs 15 residues. V gave up 2 bases and J gave up 4 bases; unmatched junction bases: 6. This CDR3 reads CASSYGTGRPYEQYF. CDR3 in DNA: TGTGCCAGCAGTTACGGGACAGGGAGACCATACGAGCAGTACTTC.

This clone was seen just once. V gene TRBV5-5 combines with J gene TRBJ2-1; 9 bases are a match to TRBD1. Trimming removed 3 bases from V and 3 bases from J; junction bases left unmatched: 4. Germline CDR1 is SGHKS and CDR2 is YYEKEE (reference sequence). The CDR3 has 15 residues. This CDR3 reads CASSSRDRDYNEQFF. In DNA, the CDR3 is TGTGCCAGCAGCTCCCGGGACAGGGACTACAATGAGCAGTTCTTC.

V usage is TRBV5-1 and J usage is TRBJ2-5; TRBD2 matches at 8 bases. V was clipped by 7 bases and J by 5 bases; unmatched bases: 4. The CDR3 consists of 12 residues. Germline CDR1 SGHRS, CDR2 YFSETQ. CDR3 DNA sequence: TGCGCCAGCGGGGGACTAGAGGAGACCCAGTACTTC. Translated, it gives CASGGLEETQYF.

The chain is built from TRBV5-6 and TRBJ1-4; tentatively, D is TRBD1 (5 bases). The CDR3 extends over 15 amino acids. Trimming cost V 5 bases and J 8 bases, with 19 bases left between them. The germline CDR1 and CDR2 sequences are SGHDT and YYEEEE. DNA for the CDR3: TGTGCCAGCAGATCTACAGTGGGGGGGGAGGAAAAACTGTTTTTT. Its protein product is CASRSTVGGEEKLFF. The full variable domain, in which reference TRBV5-6 and TRBJ1-4 provide the parts outside the CDR3, is DAGVTQSPTHLIKTRGQQVTLRCSPKSGHDTVSWYQQALGQGPQFIFQYYEEEERQRGNFPDRFSGHQFPNYSSELNVNALLLGDSALYLCASRSTVGGEEKLFFGSGTQLSVL.

The chain combines TRBV27 with TRBJ1-2; TRBD1 matches at 9 bases. In germline, CDR1 is MNHEY, CDR2 SMNVEV (reference sequence). After removal of 8 bases from V and 4 bases from J, the junction contained 11 bases not matched to a gene. CDR3 length: 15 amino acids. The CDR3 protein is CASGLRTGASYGYTF. In DNA, the CDR3 is TGTGCCAGCGGCCTTCGGACAGGGGCCTCCTATGGCTACACCTTC.